The 13 T cell receptor beta chains reported below all come from one sample, sequenced in a study of T cells after yellow fever vaccination (dated by TCRdb to between 2019 and 2020). The library was prepared using 5' RACE. Reads for this sample came from an Illumina HiSeq 2500. Clones were called with MiXCR by TCRdb after fastp trimmed the public reads at Q25, and only in-frame beta chains were retained. Each entry merges the rows of one CDR3 protein and shows their most common DNA and genes. The sample has some 390,000 distinct CDR3 sequences on record, around 6.4% of them singletons. Of the sample, 15% falls within the top ten clones. The intended sense of this specimen's treatment or condition label: live attenuated yellow fever vaccine strain. The source material was PBMCs, sampled 5 days after the yellow fever booster vaccination. These receptors originate from a man under 40 who received the YFV17D yellow fever vaccine.

About this clonotype itself: A much larger clone lies one base from this, so it may be a read error. The chain combines TRBV12-3 or TRBV12-4 with TRBJ1-6, with D unresolved. The V end was cut by 2 bases, the J end by 11 bases, with 13 bases between. The CDR3 is 14 amino acids. The CDR3 loop is CASSLSAPNTPLHF. CDR3 coding DNA: TGTGCCAGCAGTTTATCAGCACCGAATACACCCCTCCACTTT.

The CDR3 loop is CSGQVFQETQYF. In DNA form, the CDR3 reads TGCAGCGGACAGGTTTTCCAAGAGACCCAGTACTTC. The chain carries TRBV29-1 and TRBJ2-5; a possible D gene is TRBD1 (6 bases). Trimming shortened V by 7 bases and J by 1 base, and 10 bases separated the two germline ends. Germline V gene sequence: CDR1 SQVTM, CDR2 ANQGSEA. The CDR3 sequence is 12 residues long.

CDR3 sequence reads: CASHRDRNNEQFF. The DNA for the CDR3 is TGTGCCAGCCACCGGGACAGGAACAATGAGCAGTTCTTC. The chain uses TRBV28 and TRBJ2-1; TRBD1 matches 8 bases. From germline, CDR1 is MDHEN and CDR2 SYDVKM. J was trimmed by 5 bases and V by 8 bases; bases with no gene match: 5. There are 13 residues in the CDR3. The full variable domain, in which reference TRBV28 and TRBJ2-1 provide the parts outside the CDR3, is DVKVTQSSRYLVKRTGEKVFLECVQDMDHENMFWYRQDPGLGLRLIYFSYDVKMKEKGDIPEGYSVSREKKERFSLILESASTNQTSMYLCASHRDRNNEQFFGPGTRLTVL.

This clonotype was seen a handful of times. The J gene is TRBJ2-1, the V gene TRBV28; D is unresolved. CDR1 and CDR2 from the germline V gene are MDHEN and SYDVKM. Deletions cut 7 bases from V and 1 base from J, with 14 bases between. This CDR3 comprises 15 residues. This CDR3 reads CASTSPGGSYNEQFF. The CDR3 nucleotides read TGTGCCAGCACCTCACCGGGTGGGTCCTACAATGAGCAGTTCTTC. The full variable domain, in which reference TRBV28 and TRBJ2-1 provide the parts outside the CDR3, is DVKVTQSSRYLVKRTGEKVFLECVQDMDHENMFWYRQDPGLGLRLIYFSYDVKMKEKGDIPEGYSVSREKKERFSLILESASTNQTSMYLCASTSPGGSYNEQFFGPGTRLTVL.

V usage is TRBV12-3 or TRBV12-4 and J usage is TRBJ2-7; 7 positions agree with TRBD1. The CDR3 has 14 amino acids. Trimming removed 6 bases from V and 4 bases from J; junction bases left unmatched: 9. CDR3 residues: CASSRRQGTYEQYF. Here the CDR3 DNA reads TGTGCCAGCAGCCGACGACAGGGAACTTACGAGCAGTACTTC.

The chain is built from TRBV25-1 and TRBJ1-5, with 9 positions matching TRBD1. CDR1 is MGHDK and CDR2 is SYGVNS in the germline V gene. The CDR3 runs to 16 residues. J gave up 2 bases and V 7 bases, and 9 bases lay outside the gene matches. CDR3 in DNA: TGTGCCAGCAAGAGGGGGGACAGGGAACGCAATCAGCCCCAGCATTTT. Translating it yields CASKRGDRERNQPQHF.

This clonotype came up many times. The chain joins TRBV5-1 to TRBJ2-7, with 7 bases aligning to TRBD1. CDR1 is SGHRS and CDR2 is YFSETQ in the germline V gene. V gave up 4 bases and J gave up 6 bases; unmatched junction bases: 4. The length of the CDR3 is 12 residues. The CDR3 sequence is CASSQQGLEQYF. The CDR3 region has the DNA TGCGCCAGCAGCCAACAGGGGCTCGAGCAGTACTTC.

This clonotype was detected ten times or more. The rearrangement uses TRBV12-3 or TRBV12-4 and TRBJ2-7; D gene unclear. V was clipped by 7 bases and J by 3 bases, with 7 bases between them. This CDR3 region has 11 residues. The CDR3 is CASTHSYEQYF. The CDR3 nucleotides read TGTGCCAGCACTCACAGCTACGAGCAGTACTTC.

V is TRBV12-3 or TRBV12-4 and J is TRBJ1-6; D not certain. V dropped 3 bases and J dropped 12 bases, with 9 bases sitting between them. This CDR3 region has 12 residues. The DNA of the CDR3 is TGTGCCAGCAGTTTGAGTGAGAGACCCCTCCACTTT. This sequence encodes CASSLSERPLHF.

The rearrangement joins TRBV15 to TRBJ2-5; 9 positions match TRBD1. The CDR3 is 15 amino acids. Trimming cost V 3 bases and J 5 bases; bases outside gene matches: 7. Germline CDR1 is LNHNV and CDR2 is YYDKDF (reference sequence). The CDR3 DNA is TGTGCCACCAGCAGTCGGCGGGGGACAGGGGAGACCCAGTACTTC. Amino acids: CATSSRRGTGETQYF.

V and J are TRBV6-1 and TRBJ2-5, with 11 bases matching TRBD2. The ends lost 4 bases at V and 2 bases at J; junction bases unmatched: 3. The CDR3 is made up of 15 amino acids. Germline values: CDR1 MNHNS, CDR2 SASEGT. The CDR3 reads CASSVGLAVQETQYF. The CDR3 bases are TGTGCCAGCAGTGTGGGACTAGCGGTACAAGAGACCCAGTACTTC.

This clonotype was seen many times. V is TRBV18 and J is TRBJ2-5; D might be TRBD1 (6 bases). Trimming shortened V by 0 bases and J by 2 bases, and 10 bases separated the two germline ends. This CDR3 has 15 amino acids. Germline V lookup: CDR1 KGHSH, CDR2 LQKENI. This CDR3 is CASSPPGQIQETQYF. In nucleotides, the CDR3 is TGTGCCAGCTCACCACCAGGACAGATACAAGAGACCCAGTACTTC.

This clonotype turned up a few times. This rearrangement joins TRBV20-1 to TRBJ1-4, with 7 bases matching TRBD1. This CDR3 is 13 amino acids long. Germline assignment: CDR1 DFQATT and CDR2 SNEGSKA (reference sequence). V was clipped by 5 bases and J by 1 base; unmatched bases: 1. In nucleotides, the CDR3 is TGCAGTGCTCCAGGGGGAACTAATGAAAAACTGTTTTTT. Protein sequence: CSAPGGTNEKLFF.